These 3 T cell receptor beta chains were sequenced from one sample in a study of T cell responses to AZD1222 COVID-19 vaccine. Produced via immunoSEQ multiplex PCR; TCRdb's table is partial and in-frame only. The table shows approximately 100,000 clones, with approximately 90% occurring only once. The sample here was peripheral blood, taken 28 days after the second AZD1222 dose. Receptor source: an adult who received the AZD1222 COVID-19 vaccine.

The genes are TRBV5-1 and TRBJ1-1, with a possible D match to TRBD1 (5 bases). The V and J ends lost 3 bases and 0 bases respectively, with 9 bases between them. Germline assignment: CDR1 SGHRS and CDR2 YFSETQ. This CDR3 has 14 residues. CDR3: CASSWGRLNTEAFF. In DNA, the CDR3 is TGCGCCAGCAGCTGGGGACGGCTGAACACTGAAGCTTTCTTT.

The chain employs TRBV5-1 and TRBJ1-5, with D uncertain. CDR1 and CDR2 from the germline V gene are SGHRS and YFSETQ. Between the trimmed V and J ends, which lost 0 bases and 0 bases, there was a span of 4 bases. CDR3 length: 14 amino acids. The CDR3 nucleotides are TGCGCCAGCAGCTTGGACGATAGCAATCAGCCCCAGCATTTT. Encoded protein: CASSLDDSNQPQHF.

In DNA form, the CDR3 reads TGCGCCAGCAGCCAAGATCCGGTGCAGAGGTCCTACGAGCAGTACTTC. This codes for CASSQDPVQRSYEQYF. The rearrangement links TRBV4-3 to TRBJ2-7; D ambiguous. With 0 bases removed from V and 1 base from J, the gap between germline ends came to 13 bases. The CDR3 totals 16 residues. Germline V gene sequence: CDR1 LGHNA, CDR2 YSLEER.